One and the same sample provided the 23 T cell receptor beta chains below, sequenced in a study of breast tumors, draining lymph nodes, adjacent tissues. One entry per CDR3 protein results from TCRdb running MiXCR on the multiplex PCR reads. The sample includes about 230,000 distinct CDR3 sequences, about 30% of them seen just once. Axillary draining lymph nodes of breast cancer patients supplied the node samples. Sequenced input: axillary lymph node tissue. The receptors originated from a female donor with breast cancer. Some clones in this sample may be carry-over from other donors' samples.

At least ten counts were recorded for this clonotype. This rearrangement joins TRBV5-1 to TRBJ2-1, with 11 positions matching TRBD2. V was clipped by 3 bases and J by 7 bases; unmatched bases: 0. The germline V gene encodes CDR1 SGHRS and CDR2 YFSETQ. The CDR3 length is 13 residues. The CDR3 nucleotides are TGCGCCAGCAGCTCTAGCGGGAGGAATGAGCAGTTCTTC. Residues: CASSSSGRNEQFF.

The chain joins TRBV10-3 to TRBJ2-2; TRBD1 aligns across 7 bases. Germline V lookup: CDR1 ENHRY, CDR2 SYGVKD. The length of the CDR3 is 15 residues. Germline trimming cut 9 bases from V and 3 bases from J; bases unmatched to any gene: 10. The CDR3 region is CAIPRWGTDTGELFF. CDR3 bases: TGTGCCATACCTCGGTGGGGGACAGACACCGGGGAGCTGTTTTTT.

V gene TRBV20-1 combines with J gene TRBJ1-1; D remains ambiguous. Germline-derived CDR1 and CDR2 are DFQATT and SNEGSKA (reference sequence). Between the trimmed V and J ends, which lost 3 bases and 1 base, there was a span of 3 bases. The CDR3 runs 11 residues. The CDR3 here is CSASANTEAFF. In DNA, the CDR3 is TGCAGTGCTAGCGCGAACACTGAAGCTTTCTTT.

This clonotype was recorded many times. This rearrangement joins TRBV11-2 to TRBJ2-1, with 8 bases aligning to TRBD2. The V gene end was trimmed by 4 bases and the J gene end by 7 bases; junction bases not matched to a gene: 9. The CDR3 runs 15 residues. Germline V gene data show CDR1 as SGHAT and CDR2 as FQNNGV. The DNA for the CDR3 is TGTGCCAGCAGCTCGCCTTGGAGCGGGAGAAATGAGCAGTTCTTC. The encoded protein is CASSSPWSGRNEQFF.

There are many counts of this clonotype. The chain links TRBV7-8 to TRBJ2-1, with D tentatively TRBD2 (7 bases). The germline V gene has CDR1 SGHVS and CDR2 FQNEAQ. The V end was cut by 5 bases, the J end by 5 bases, with 19 bases between. CDR3 length equals 16 residues. The CDR3 DNA reads as TGTGCCAGCAGCCCGAACGGGGGGCAGGTCAACAATGAGCAGTTCTTC. Translated, it gives CASSPNGGQVNNEQFF.

This clonotype was counted ten times or more. The rearrangement links TRBV20-1 to TRBJ1-5; D call uncertain. V was trimmed by 0 bases and J by 3 bases, leaving 6 bases between them. Germline V gene data show CDR1 as DFQATT and CDR2 as SNEGSKA (reference sequence). The CDR3 loop spans 13 amino acids. The CDR3 DNA reads TGCAGTGCTAGAGACGGATTCAATCAGCCCCAGCATTTT. Its protein product is CSARDGFNQPQHF.

As regards this clonotype: A much larger clone differs by one base, so this may be a read error. V usage is TRBV6-5 and J usage is TRBJ1-2; D is unclear. Per the germline V gene, CDR1 is MNHEY and CDR2 is SVGAGI. V lost 7 bases to trimming and J lost 5 bases, with 11 bases between them. This CDR3 is built from 12 residues. The CDR3 region is CASNSLGYGYTF. The CDR3 region has the DNA TGTGCCAGCAACTCCCTGGGATATGGCTACACCTTC.

Many counts were recorded for this clonotype. The chain has TRBV11-2 and TRBJ2-3; D gene uncertain. The CDR3 covers 13 residues. Looked up from germline, CDR1 is SGHAT and CDR2 is FQNNGV. V lost 1 base and J lost 6, with 8 bases in between. The CDR3 loop reads CASSLGVRDTQYF. The CDR3, as DNA: TGTGCCAGCAGCTTAGGGGTGCGTGATACGCAGTATTTT.

This clonotype was detected only a few times. A much larger clone sits a single nucleotide away, making a read error possible. The chain has TRBV5-1 and TRBJ2-7; D is unclear. The germline V and J ends were trimmed by 4 bases and 10 bases, with 18 bases remaining between them. Looked up from germline, CDR1 is SGHRS and CDR2 is YFSETQ. The CDR3 has 13 residues. The CDR3 reads CASSPAGRPDQYF. The CDR3 coding sequence is TGCGCCAGCAGCCCAGCCGGAAGGCCCGACCAGTACTTC.

This clonotype was counted ten times or more. J is TRBJ2-2 and V is TRBV13; D remains ambiguous. Germline V lookup: CDR1 PRHDT, CDR2 FYEKMQ (reference sequence). The CDR3 has 15 residues. V was shortened by 1 base and J by 0 bases, with 6 bases between the two germline ends. The chain's CDR3 is CASSLAVSNTGELFF. The CDR3 nucleotides are TGTGCCAGCAGCTTAGCCGTTTCGAACACCGGGGAGCTGTTTTTT.

This clonotype has at least ten counts. V gene TRBV9 combines with J gene TRBJ2-7; 8 bases fit TRBD2. In germline, CDR1 is SGDLS, CDR2 YYNGEE. With V trimmed by 2 bases and J by 5 bases, 15 bases remained unmatched. The CDR3 covers 17 residues. CDR3 nucleotides: TGTGCCAGCAGCGTCGGGCCAACTGGAGCGGGAGTTAACGAGCAGTACTTC. Its protein product is CASSVGPTGAGVNEQYF.

This clonotype was seen a handful of times. Written as DNA, the CDR3 is TGTGCCAGCAGCTCGACAGGGGGTAATGAAAAACTGTTTTTT. Translation: CASSSTGGNEKLFF. The chain recombines TRBV28 with TRBJ1-4; the match to TRBD1 covers 9 bases. CDR1 is MDHEN, CDR2 SYDVKM, per germline. This CDR3 is built from 14 residues. Unmatched junction bases numbered 3, after V lost 6 bases and J lost 4 bases.

The table lists this clonotype with many counts. The genes are TRBV5-1 and TRBJ2-1, with 7 bases matching TRBD2. There are 18 residues in the CDR3. The J segment lost 6 bases and the V segment lost 2 bases, leaving 17 bases of the junction unmatched. The germline gives CDR1 SGHRS, CDR2 YFSETQ. The CDR3 here is CASSFQASGGLVGNEQFF. In DNA, the CDR3 is TGCGCCAGCAGCTTTCAAGCATCCGGAGGACTAGTCGGCAATGAGCAGTTCTTC.

The chain employs TRBV5-1 and TRBJ2-2; D possibly corresponds to TRBD1 (5 bases). There are 18 residues in the CDR3. V lost 0 bases, J lost 4 bases, and 19 bases lay in between. CDR1 and CDR2 (germline): SGHRS, YFSETQ. CDR3 coding DNA: TGCGCCAGCAGCTTGGTCGGGTCCTCGACAGCCAGCACCGGGGAGCTGTTTTTT. Residues: CASSLVGSSTASTGELFF.

The chain couples TRBV12-3 or TRBV12-4 to TRBJ1-5, with D tentatively TRBD1 (5 bases). V shed 5 bases and J shed 4 bases, with 12 bases lying between them. The CDR3 covers 14 residues. CDR3 in DNA: TGTGCCAGCAGTGGACACCCTAGGAATCAGCCCCAGCATTTT. Translating it yields CASSGHPRNQPQHF.

This clonotype was counted at least ten times. The V gene is TRBV7-8, the J gene TRBJ1-1, with D unclear. Trimming removed 4 bases at V and 0 bases at J, with 18 bases between. This CDR3 is built from 17 residues. CDR1 and CDR2 (germline): SGHVS, FQNEAQ. The DNA for the CDR3 is TGTGCCAGCAGCTCAGCGAGGCGGATACGCATGAACACTGAAGCTTTCTTT. It codes for CASSSARRIRMNTEAFF.

This clonotype was detected many times. The J gene is TRBJ2-1, the V gene TRBV15; D not resolved. V lost 3 bases to trimming and J lost 4 bases, with 7 bases between them. Germline assignment: CDR1 LNHNV and CDR2 YYDKDF (reference sequence). The CDR3 is 13 residues long. CDR3 bases: TGTGCCACCAGCAGCACGAGATACAATGAGCAGTTCTTC. It specifies CATSSTRYNEQFF.

Note on this clonotype: A clone one base away is much larger, so this may be a read error. This chain's CDR3 is CASKLFSNTGELFF. CDR3 in DNA: TGTGCCAGCAAACTTTTCTCGAACACCGGGGAGCTGTTTTTT. The chain uses TRBV6-5 and TRBJ2-2; D not resolved. The length of the CDR3 is 14 residues. Trimming stripped 7 bases from V and 0 bases from J, with 9 bases between. Germline V gene data show CDR1 as MNHEY and CDR2 as SVGAGI.

The chain uses TRBV9 and TRBJ2-5; 9 positions match TRBD1. CDR1 and CDR2 from the germline V gene are SGDLS and YYNGEE. The ends lost 6 bases at V and 4 bases at J; junction bases unmatched: 10. The CDR3 sequence is 15 residues long. The CDR3 region has the DNA TGTGCCAGCAAGAGTCAGGGACAGGGAAGAGAGACCCAGTACTTC. This sequence encodes CASKSQGQGRETQYF. The full variable domain, in which reference TRBV9 and TRBJ2-5 provide the parts outside the CDR3, is DSGVTQTPKHLITATGQRVTLRCSPRSGDLSVYWYQQSLDQGLQFLIQYYNGEERAKGNILERFSAQQFPDLHSELNLSSLELGDSALYFCASKSQGQGRETQYFGPGTRLLVL.

Only a few counts were recorded for this clonotype. This chain joins TRBV11-2 and TRBJ1-1, with TRBD1 as a possible D gene (5 bases). The V gene's germline CDR1 is SGHAT and CDR2 FQNNGV. The germline V and J ends were trimmed by 3 bases and 1 base, with 9 bases remaining between them. This CDR3 region has 14 residues. The CDR3 here is CASSFYQGNTEAFF. The CDR3 DNA sequence: TGTGCCAGCAGCTTCTATCAGGGGAACACTGAAGCTTTCTTT.

For this clonotype: A single base separates this from a much larger clone, so it may be a read error. The rearrangement joins TRBV27 to TRBJ2-1, with TRBD1 as a possible D gene (5 bases). The CDR3 contains 13 residues. Germline lookup yields CDR1 MNHEY and CDR2 SMNVEV (reference sequence). The DNA for the CDR3 is TGTGTCAGCAGTTTAAGTGACAGACATGAGCAGTTCTTC. Amino acids: CVSSLSDRHEQFF.

This clonotype showed up many times. The chain has TRBV3-1 and TRBJ1-3; 7 bases match TRBD1. The CDR3 sequence is 15 residues long. Germline CDR1 LGHDT, CDR2 YNNKEL (reference sequence). Trimming at V came to 4 bases and at J to 0 bases, leaving 3 bases not matched to a gene. In DNA, the CDR3 is TGTGCCAGCAGCCCCGACAGGGACTCTGGAAACACCATATATTTT. Protein: CASSPDRDSGNTIYF. Full variable domain (remainder filled in from reference TRBV3-1 and TRBJ1-3): DTAVSQTPKYLVTQMGNDKSIKCEQNLGHDTMYWYKQDSKKFLKIMFSYNNKELIINETVPNRFSPKSPDKAHLNLHINSLELGDSAVYFCASSPDRDSGNTIYFGEGSWLTVV.

This clonotype was seen at least ten times. V and J are TRBV6-5 and TRBJ1-2; D is perhaps TRBD1 (6 bases). This CDR3 has 13 amino acids. Trimming took 6 bases from V and 8 from J, leaving 16 bases between them. CDR1 is MNHEY, CDR2 SVGAGI, per germline. The DNA for the CDR3 is TGTGCCAGCAGCTACACAGGGAGAGACGGCTACACCTTC. Translating it yields CASSYTGRDGYTF.